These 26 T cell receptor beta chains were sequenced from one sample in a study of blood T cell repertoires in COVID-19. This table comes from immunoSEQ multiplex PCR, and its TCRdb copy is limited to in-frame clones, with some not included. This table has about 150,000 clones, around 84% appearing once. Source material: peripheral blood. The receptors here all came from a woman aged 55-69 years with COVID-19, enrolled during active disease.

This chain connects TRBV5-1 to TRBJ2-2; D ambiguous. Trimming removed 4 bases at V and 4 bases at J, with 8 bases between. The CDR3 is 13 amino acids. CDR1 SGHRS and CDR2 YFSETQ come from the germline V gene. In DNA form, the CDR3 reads TGCGCCAGCAGCCCCTTGGCCACCGGGGAGCTGTTTTTT. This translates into CASSPLATGELFF.

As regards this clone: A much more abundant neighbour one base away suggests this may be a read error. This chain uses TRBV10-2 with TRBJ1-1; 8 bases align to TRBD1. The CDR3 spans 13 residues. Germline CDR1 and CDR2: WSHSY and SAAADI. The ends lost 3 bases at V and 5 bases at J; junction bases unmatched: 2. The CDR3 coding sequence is TGCGCCAGCAGTGATACAGGGGGAACTGAAGCTTTCTTT. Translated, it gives CASSDTGGTEAFF.

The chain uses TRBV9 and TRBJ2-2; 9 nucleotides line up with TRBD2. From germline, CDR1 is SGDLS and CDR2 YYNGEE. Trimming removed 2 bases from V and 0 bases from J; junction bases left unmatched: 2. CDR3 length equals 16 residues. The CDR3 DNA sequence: TGTGCCAGCAGCGTTAGCGGGGGCTCGAACACCGGGGAGCTGTTTTTT. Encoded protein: CASSVSGGSNTGELFF.

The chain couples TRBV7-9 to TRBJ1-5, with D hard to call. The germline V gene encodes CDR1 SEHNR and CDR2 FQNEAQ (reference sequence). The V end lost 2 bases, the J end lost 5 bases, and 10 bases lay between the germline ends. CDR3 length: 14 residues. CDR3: CASSLHGGDQPQHF. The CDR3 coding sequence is TGTGCCAGCAGCTTACACGGAGGCGATCAGCCCCAGCATTTT.

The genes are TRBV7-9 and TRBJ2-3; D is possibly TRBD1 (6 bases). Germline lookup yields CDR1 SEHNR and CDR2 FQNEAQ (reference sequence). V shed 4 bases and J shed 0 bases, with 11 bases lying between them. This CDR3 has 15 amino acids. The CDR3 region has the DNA TGTGCCAGCAGCTGGACAGCGAGTAGCACAGATACGCAGTATTTT. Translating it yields CASSWTASSTDTQYF. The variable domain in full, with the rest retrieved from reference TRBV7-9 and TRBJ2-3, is DTGVSQNPRHKITKRGQNVTFRCDPISEHNRLYWYRQTLGQGPEFLTYFQNEAQLEKSRLLSDRFSAERPKGSFSTLEIQRTEQGDSAMYLCASSWTASSTDTQYFGPGTRLTVL.

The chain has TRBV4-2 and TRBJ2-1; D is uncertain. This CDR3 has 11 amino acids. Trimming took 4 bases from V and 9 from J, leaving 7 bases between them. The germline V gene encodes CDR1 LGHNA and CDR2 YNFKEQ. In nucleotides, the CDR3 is TGTGCCAGCAGCCTCCCCGGTGAGCAGTTCTTC. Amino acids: CASSLPGEQFF.

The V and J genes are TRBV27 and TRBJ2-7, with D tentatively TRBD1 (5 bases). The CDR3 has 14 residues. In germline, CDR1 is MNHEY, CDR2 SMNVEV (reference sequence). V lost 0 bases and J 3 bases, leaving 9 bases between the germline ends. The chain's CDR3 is CASSLSGVGYEQYV. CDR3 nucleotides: TGTGCCAGCAGTTTATCAGGGGTTGGCTACGAGCAGTACGTC.

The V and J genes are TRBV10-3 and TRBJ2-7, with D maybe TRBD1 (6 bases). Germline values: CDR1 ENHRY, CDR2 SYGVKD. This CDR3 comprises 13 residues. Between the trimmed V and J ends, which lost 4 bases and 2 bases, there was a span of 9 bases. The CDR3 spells CAISGGGTYEQYV. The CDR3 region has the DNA TGTGCCATCAGTGGAGGGGGTACCTACGAGCAGTACGTC.

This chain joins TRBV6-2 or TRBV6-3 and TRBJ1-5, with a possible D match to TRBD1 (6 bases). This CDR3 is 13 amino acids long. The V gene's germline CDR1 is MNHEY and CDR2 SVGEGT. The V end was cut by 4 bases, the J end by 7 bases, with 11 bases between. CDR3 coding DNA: TGTGCCAGCAGTTCGACAGGTCTCCAGCCCCAGCATTTT. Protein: CASSSTGLQPQHF.

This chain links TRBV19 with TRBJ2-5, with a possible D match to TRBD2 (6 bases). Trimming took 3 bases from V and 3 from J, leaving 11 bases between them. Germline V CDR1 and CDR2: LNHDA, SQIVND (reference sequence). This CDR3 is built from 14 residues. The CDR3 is CASSILAAKETQYF. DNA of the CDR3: TGTGCCAGTAGTATCTTAGCGGCAAAAGAGACCCAGTACTTC. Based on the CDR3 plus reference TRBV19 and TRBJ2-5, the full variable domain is DGGITQSPKYLFRKEGQNVTLSCEQNLNHDAMYWYRQDPGQGLRLIYYSQIVNDFQKGDIAEGYSVSREKKESFPLTVTSAQKNPTAFYLCASSILAAKETQYFGPGTRLLVL.

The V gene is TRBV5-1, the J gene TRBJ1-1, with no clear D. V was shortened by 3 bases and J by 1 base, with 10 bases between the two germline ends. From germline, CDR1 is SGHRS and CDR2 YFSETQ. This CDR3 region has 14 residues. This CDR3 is CASSWAQSNTEAFF. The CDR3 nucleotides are TGCGCCAGCAGCTGGGCACAGTCGAACACTGAAGCTTTCTTT.

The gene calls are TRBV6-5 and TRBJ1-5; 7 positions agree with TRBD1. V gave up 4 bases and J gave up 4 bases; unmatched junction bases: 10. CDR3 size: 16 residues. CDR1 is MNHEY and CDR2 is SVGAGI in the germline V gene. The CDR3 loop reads CASSSLGSRGNQPQHF. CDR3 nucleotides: TGTGCCAGCAGTTCCCTTGGAAGCAGGGGGAATCAGCCCCAGCATTTT.

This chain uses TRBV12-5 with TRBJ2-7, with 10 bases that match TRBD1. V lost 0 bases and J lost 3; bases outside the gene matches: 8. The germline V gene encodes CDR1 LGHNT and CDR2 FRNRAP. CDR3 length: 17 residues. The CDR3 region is CASGLVSGQGVDYEQYF. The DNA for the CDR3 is TGTGCTAGTGGTTTGGTAAGCGGACAGGGGGTGGACTACGAGCAGTACTTC. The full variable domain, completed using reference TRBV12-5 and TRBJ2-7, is DARVTQTPRHKVTEMGQEVTMRCQPILGHNTVFWYRQTMMQGLELLAYFRNRAPLDDSGMPKDRFSAEMPDATLATLKIQPSEPRDSAVYFCASGLVSGQGVDYEQYFGPGTRLTVT.

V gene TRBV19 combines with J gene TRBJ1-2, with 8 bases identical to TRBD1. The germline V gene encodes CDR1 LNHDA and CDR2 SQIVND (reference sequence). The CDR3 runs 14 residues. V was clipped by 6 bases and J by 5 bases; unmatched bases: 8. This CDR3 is CASSRQGLVYGYTF. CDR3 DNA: TGTGCCAGTAGCCGACAGGGGCTCGTATATGGCTACACCTTC.

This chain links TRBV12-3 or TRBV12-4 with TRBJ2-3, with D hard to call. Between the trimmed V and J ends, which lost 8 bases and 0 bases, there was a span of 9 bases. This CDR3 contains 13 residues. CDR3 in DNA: TGTGCCAGCCGCCGTACTAGCACAGATACGCAGTATTTT. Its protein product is CASRRTSTDTQYF.

CDR3 DNA sequence: TGTGCCAGCAGCTTAGATCTGGGACATGACACTGAAGCTTTCTTT. This sequence encodes CASSLDLGHDTEAFF. The chain joins TRBV11-2 to TRBJ1-1, with TRBD1 as a possible D gene (6 bases). The germline gives CDR1 SGHAT, CDR2 FQNNGV. Trimming took off 0 bases at V and 3 bases at J, with 11 bases between the two ends. The CDR3 loop spans 15 amino acids.

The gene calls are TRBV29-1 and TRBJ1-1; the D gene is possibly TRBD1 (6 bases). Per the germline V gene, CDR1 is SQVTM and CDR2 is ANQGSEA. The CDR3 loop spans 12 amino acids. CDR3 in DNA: TGCCTCACAGGGCTCATGAACACTGAAGCTTTCTTT. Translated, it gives CLTGLMNTEAFF.

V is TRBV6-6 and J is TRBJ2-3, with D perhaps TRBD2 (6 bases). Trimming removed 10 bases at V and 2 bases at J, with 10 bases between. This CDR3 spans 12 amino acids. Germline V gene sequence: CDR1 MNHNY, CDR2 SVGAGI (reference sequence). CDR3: CATRGITDTQYF. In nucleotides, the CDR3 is TGTGCCACCCGGGGGATCACAGATACGCAGTATTTT.

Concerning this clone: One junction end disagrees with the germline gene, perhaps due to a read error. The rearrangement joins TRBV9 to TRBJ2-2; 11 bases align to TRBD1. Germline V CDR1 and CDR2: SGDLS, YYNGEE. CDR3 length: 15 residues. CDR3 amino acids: CASSVGMRGTGGLFF. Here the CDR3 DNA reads TGTGCCAGCAGCGTAGGAATGCGGGGGACAGGGGGGCTGTTTTTT. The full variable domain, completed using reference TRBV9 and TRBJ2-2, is DSGVTQTPKHLITATGQRVTLRCSPRSGDLSVYWYQQSLDQGLQFLIQYYNGEERAKGNILERFSAQQFPDLHSELNLSSLELGDSALYFCASSVGMRGTGGLFFGEGSRLTVL.

The CDR3 protein is CASSASPKQGRGEKLFF. As DNA, the CDR3 is TGTGCCAGCAGCGCTAGCCCTAAACAGGGTCGAGGAGAAAAACTGTTTTTT. The V call is TRBV7-9, the J call TRBJ1-4, with a weak D call TRBD1 (6 bases). The CDR3 is made up of 17 amino acids. Trimming took 5 bases from V and 8 from J, leaving 24 bases between them. CDR1 and CDR2 from the germline V gene are SEHNR and FQNEAQ (reference sequence).

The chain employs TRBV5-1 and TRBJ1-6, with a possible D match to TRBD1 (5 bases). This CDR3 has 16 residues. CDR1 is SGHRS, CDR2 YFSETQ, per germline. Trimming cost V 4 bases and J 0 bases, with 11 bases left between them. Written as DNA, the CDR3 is TGCGCCAGCAGCGGGGGAGGCTCCTCCTATAATTCACCCCTCCACTTT. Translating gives CASSGGGSSYNSPLHF.

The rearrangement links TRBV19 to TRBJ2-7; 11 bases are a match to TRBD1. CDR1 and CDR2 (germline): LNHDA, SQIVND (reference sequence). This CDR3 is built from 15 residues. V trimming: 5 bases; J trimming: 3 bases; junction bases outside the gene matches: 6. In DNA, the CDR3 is TGTGCCAGTAGTTCTCGGACAGGGGGCCTCTACGAGCAGTACTTC. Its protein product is CASSSRTGGLYEQYF.

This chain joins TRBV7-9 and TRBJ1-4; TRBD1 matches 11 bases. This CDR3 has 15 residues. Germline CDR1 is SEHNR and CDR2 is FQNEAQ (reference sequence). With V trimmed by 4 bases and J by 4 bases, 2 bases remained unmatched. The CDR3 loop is CASSSDRGLNEKLFF. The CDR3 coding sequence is TGTGCCAGCAGCTCGGACAGGGGGCTTAATGAAAAACTGTTTTTT.

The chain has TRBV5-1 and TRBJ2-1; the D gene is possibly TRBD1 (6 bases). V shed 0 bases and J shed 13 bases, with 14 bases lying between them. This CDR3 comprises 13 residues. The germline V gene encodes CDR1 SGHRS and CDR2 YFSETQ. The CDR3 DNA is TGCGCCAGCAGCTTGGACAGGGAAGGGCCCCAGTTCTTC. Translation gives CASSLDREGPQFF.

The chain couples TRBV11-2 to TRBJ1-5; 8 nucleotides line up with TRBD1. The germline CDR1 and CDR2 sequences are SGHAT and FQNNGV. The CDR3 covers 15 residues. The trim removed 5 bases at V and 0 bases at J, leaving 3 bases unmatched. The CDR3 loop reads CASSQGAFSNQPQHF. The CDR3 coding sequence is TGTGCCAGCAGCCAGGGGGCTTTTAGCAATCAGCCCCAGCATTTT.

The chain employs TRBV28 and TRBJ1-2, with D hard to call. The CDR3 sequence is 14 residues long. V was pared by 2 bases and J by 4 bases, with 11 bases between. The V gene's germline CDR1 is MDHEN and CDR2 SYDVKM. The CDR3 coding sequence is TGTGCCAGCAGTTTAAGCGGGCCGGTCTATGGCTACACCTTC. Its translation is CASSLSGPVYGYTF.